The 11 T cell receptor beta chains below come from one sample, sequenced in a study of cytomegalovirus exposure and HLA in healthy donors. Use of 60 Vbeta and 13 Jbeta primers characterized the PCR. Produced via immunoSEQ multiplex PCR; TCRdb's table is partial and in-frame only. Among approximately 150,000 clones listed, 84% were seen once. Specimen: PBMCs. The receptor set was obtained from a man in his late teens or twenties in good health and CMV-seronegative.

CDR3 amino acids: CASSLIIGQQSYEQYF. CDR3 nucleotide sequence: TGTGCCAGCAGTTTAATTATAGGACAGCAATCCTACGAGCAGTACTTC. The chain couples TRBV28 to TRBJ2-7; D is perhaps TRBD1 (6 bases). The V gene's germline CDR1 is MDHEN and CDR2 SYDVKM. V gave up 2 bases and J gave up 1 base, with 15 bases separating them. CDR3 length: 16 amino acids.

The chain is built from TRBV11-2 and TRBJ2-4; 10 nucleotides agree with TRBD1. The V gene end was trimmed by 4 bases and the J gene end by 5 bases; junction bases not matched to a gene: 8. This CDR3 comprises 16 residues. The germline gives CDR1 SGHAT, CDR2 FQNNGV. CDR3 sequence reads: CASSSRQGALENIQYF. In nucleotides, the CDR3 is TGTGCCAGCAGCTCTCGACAGGGGGCTTTGGAAAACATTCAGTACTTC.

This rearrangement joins TRBV20-1 to TRBJ2-7; D gene uncertain. This CDR3 spans 11 amino acids. CDR1 and CDR2 (germline): DFQATT, SNEGSKA (reference sequence). V was cut by 3 bases and J by 3 bases, with 6 bases left in between. The CDR3: CSASPLYEQYF. CDR3 coding DNA: TGCAGTGCTAGTCCCCTCTACGAGCAGTACTTC.

The rearrangement uses TRBV5-1 and TRBJ1-4, with 7 bases matching TRBD1. V dropped 3 bases and J dropped 6; count of bases not matched to a gene: 5. The CDR3 runs 14 residues. The V gene's germline CDR1 is SGHRS and CDR2 YFSETQ. The CDR3: CASSSGTVDEKLFF. The CDR3 nucleotides are TGCGCCAGCAGCTCCGGGACAGTTGATGAAAAACTGTTTTTT.

The chain is built from TRBV13 and TRBJ2-1; D may be TRBD2 (5 bases). Germline V CDR1 and CDR2: PRHDT, FYEKMQ (reference sequence). Trimming removed 5 bases at V and 7 bases at J, with 30 bases between. This CDR3 is 19 amino acids long. In DNA, the CDR3 is TGTGCCAGCAGCCCTACCCCTGGCTTAGCTAGCCGGGCTGGGAATGAGCAGTTCTTC. It encodes CASSPTPGLASRAGNEQFF.

This clone was seen a handful of times. CDR3 DNA sequence: TGCGCCAGCAGCTTCACAGGGGATCGAACTGGAAACACCATATATTTT. This translates into CASSFTGDRTGNTIYF. The rearrangement joins TRBV5-1 to TRBJ1-3, with 7 nucleotides matching TRBD1. J gave up 2 bases and V 2 bases, and 7 bases lay outside the gene matches. The CDR3 is made up of 16 amino acids. The V gene's germline CDR1 is SGHRS and CDR2 YFSETQ.

The J gene is TRBJ2-5, the V gene TRBV27; D call uncertain. Trimming shortened V by 1 base and J by 1 base, and 4 bases separated the two germline ends. There are 13 residues in the CDR3. The germline CDR1 and CDR2 sequences are MNHEY and SMNVEV (reference sequence). As DNA, the CDR3 is TGTGCCAGCAGTTTATACAGCCAAGAGACCCAGTACTTC. Translated, it gives CASSLYSQETQYF.

This clone was observed once. The chain couples TRBV5-1 to TRBJ2-1; weak D call: TRBD1 (6 bases). CDR3 length: 14 residues. Germline CDR1 SGHRS, CDR2 YFSETQ. Trimming shortened V by 0 bases and J by 8 bases, and 12 bases separated the two germline ends. CDR3 loop: CASSLARGNDEQFF. CDR3 sequence (DNA): TGCGCCAGCAGCTTGGCCAGGGGAAACGATGAGCAGTTCTTC. The full variable domain, completed using reference TRBV5-1 and TRBJ2-1, is KAGVTQTPRYLIKTRGQQVTLSCSPISGHRSVSWYQQTPGQGLQFLFEYFSETQRNKGNFPGRFSGRQFSNSRSEMNVSTLELGDSALYLCASSLARGNDEQFFGPGTRLTVL.

The chain carries TRBV11-2 and TRBJ1-6; the D is unclear. Trimming took off 1 base at V and 11 bases at J, with 12 bases between the two ends. This CDR3 has 14 residues. Germline V CDR1 and CDR2: SGHAT, FQNNGV. The CDR3 DNA is TGTGCCAGCAGCTTAGGAGGATCAGAGGCACCCCTCCACTTT. Translating gives CASSLGGSEAPLHF.

The chain joins TRBV28 to TRBJ2-5; D possibly corresponds to TRBD2 (6 bases). The CDR3 runs 13 residues. Trimming left V 5 bases short and J 7 bases short, with 14 bases between. CDR1 and CDR2 (germline): MDHEN, SYDVKM. CDR3 DNA sequence: TGTGCCAGCAGTCCGGGACGGCGGGGGACCCAGTACTTC. This encodes CASSPGRRGTQYF. Together with reference TRBV28 and TRBJ2-5, the CDR3 gives the full variable domain: DVKVTQSSRYLVKRTGEKVFLECVQDMDHENMFWYRQDPGLGLRLIYFSYDVKMKEKGDIPEGYSVSREKKERFSLILESASTNQTSMYLCASSPGRRGTQYFGPGTRLLVL.

This sequence joins TRBV9 and TRBJ2-5, with D possibly TRBD1 on 7 matching bases. The germline CDR1 and CDR2 sequences are SGDLS and YYNGEE. Trimming pared 0 bases from V and 5 bases from J, leaving 14 bases between. The CDR3 extends over 15 amino acids. This CDR3 is CASSVDRGGLETQYF. CDR3 nucleotides: TGTGCCAGCAGCGTAGACAGGGGAGGATTGGAGACCCAGTACTTC. Supplemented by reference TRBV9 and TRBJ2-5, the full variable domain reads DSGVTQTPKHLITATGQRVTLRCSPRSGDLSVYWYQQSLDQGLQFLIQYYNGEERAKGNILERFSAQQFPDLHSELNLSSLELGDSALYFCASSVDRGGLETQYFGPGTRLLVL.